This T cell receptor (beta chain) was recorded in a study of blood T cells in healthy people across ages. Turning to the study itself: Per two T cells, about one barcoded beta molecule was captured through template switching.

A second PCR of about 6 to 11 cycles used a sample-barcoded 5' primer and a J-beta primer mix. TCRdb reanalysed the 5' RACE reads using MiXCR and keeps one entry per CDR3 protein. The top ten clones hold about 11% of a sample with roughly 1,500,000 distinct CDR3 sequences, roughly a third of them seen once. As regards this clonotype: Antigen: not known.

The CDR3 runs to 15 residues. Trimming took off 1 base at V and 4 bases at J, with 16 bases between the two ends. Germline V gene sequence: CDR1 DFQATT, CDR2 SNEGSKA (reference sequence). The study's findings and limits: In the absence of known donor CMV status, changes in expanded clonotypes were possibly confounded.

The sequenced sample was blood. The chain is built from TRBV20-1 and TRBJ1-1; D perhaps matches TRBD1 (6 bases). This receptor was taken from a woman aged 30 to 39 in good health. CDR3 coding DNA: TGCAGTGCTAGAGGCACAGGACAGAGGATCACTGAAGCTTTCTTT. Translated: CSARGTGQRITEAFF.